The TCR beta chain under discussion was sequenced for a study of blood T cell repertoires in COVID-19. Across the study: Acute and convalescent COVID-19 specimens originated in the United States, Italy and Spain.

V lost 3 bases and J lost 4, with 9 bases in between. The CDR3 sequence is 13 residues long. Germline assignment: CDR1 MNHEY and CDR2 SMNVEV (reference sequence). Clones were read by immunoSEQ multiplex PCR, and TCRdb kept only the in-frame ones, dropping some. This table holds some 110,000 clones, roughly 86% found once. This clonotype was sampled from a man aged 35-49 years with acute or convalescent COVID-19. This chain uses TRBV27 with TRBJ1-2; D is unclear. Material for sequencing was peripheral blood. As DNA, the CDR3 is TGTGCCAGCAGTTTGGGCAGCCTCTATGGCTACACCTTC. This codes for CASSLGSLYGYTF.